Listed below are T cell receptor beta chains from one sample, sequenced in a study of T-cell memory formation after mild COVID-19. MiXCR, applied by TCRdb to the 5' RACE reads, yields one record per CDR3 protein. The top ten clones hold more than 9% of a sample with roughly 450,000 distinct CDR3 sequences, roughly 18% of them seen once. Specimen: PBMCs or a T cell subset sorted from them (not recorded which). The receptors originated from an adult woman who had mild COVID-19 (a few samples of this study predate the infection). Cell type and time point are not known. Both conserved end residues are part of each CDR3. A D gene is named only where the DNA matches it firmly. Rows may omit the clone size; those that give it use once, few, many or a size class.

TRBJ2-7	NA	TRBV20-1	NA	CSAMGGYEQYF	TGCAGTGCTATGGGGGGCTACGAGCAGTACTTC
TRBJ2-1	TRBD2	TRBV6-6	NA	CASSYSRTSDEQFF	TGTGCCAGCAGTTACTCGAGAACTAGCGATGAGCAGTTCTTC
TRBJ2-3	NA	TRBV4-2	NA	CASSPFGGTDTQYF	TGTGCCAGCAGCCCGTTCGGGGGCACAGATACGCAGTATTTT
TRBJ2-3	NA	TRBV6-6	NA	CASSYEALSTDTQYF	TGTGCCAGCAGTTACGAAGCGCTGAGCACAGATACGCAGTATTTT
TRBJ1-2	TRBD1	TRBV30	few	CAWTHGTGWALNYGYTF	TGTGCCTGGACCCACGGGACAGGGTGGGCCCTTAACTATGGCTACACCTTC
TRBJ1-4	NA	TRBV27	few	CASSLRRNEKLFF	TGTGCCAGCAGTTTAAGGCGGAATGAAAAACTGTTTTTT
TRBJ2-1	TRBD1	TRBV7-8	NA	CASSLERRTGVTYNEQFF	TGTGCCAGCAGCTTAGAGCGGAGGACAGGAGTCACCTACAATGAGCAGTTCTTC
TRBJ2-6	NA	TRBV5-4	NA	CASSLGYGSLPAGFSGANVLTF	TGTGCCAGCAGCTTGGGGTATGGCAGTCTGCCCGCAGGTTTCTCTGGGGCCAACGTCCTGACTTTC
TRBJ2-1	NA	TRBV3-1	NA	CASSPRDSAAIPYNEQFF	TGTGCCAGCAGCCCAAGAGATTCCGCAGCGATCCCCTACAATGAGCAGTTCTTC
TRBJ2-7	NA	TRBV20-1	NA	CSAIGTRHEQYF	TGCAGTGCTATCGGGACACGCCACGAGCAGTACTTC
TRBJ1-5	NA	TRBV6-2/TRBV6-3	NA	CASSSGGFGQPQHF	TGTGCCAGCAGTTCCGGGGGATTCGGTCAGCCCCAGCATTTT
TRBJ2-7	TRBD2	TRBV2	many	CASRQTSGAYEQYF	TGTGCCAGCAGGCAGACTAGCGGAGCTTACGAGCAGTACTTC
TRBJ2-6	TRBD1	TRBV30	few	CAWGQGVGANVLTF	TGTGCCTGGGGACAGGGGGTTGGGGCCAACGTCCTGACTTTC
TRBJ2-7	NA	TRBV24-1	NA	CATSDGGLGHYEQYF	TGTGCCACCAGTGATGGGGGCCTGGGGCACTACGAGCAGTACTTC
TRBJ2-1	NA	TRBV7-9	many	CASSPVGNEQFF	TGTGCCAGCAGCCCCGTTGGCAATGAGCAGTTCTTC
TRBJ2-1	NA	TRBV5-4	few	CASSPVMSSYNEQFF	TGTGCCAGCAGCCCTGTGATGAGCTCCTACAATGAGCAGTTCTTC
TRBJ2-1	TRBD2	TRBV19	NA	CASSTLAGSSYNEQFF	TGTGCCAGTAGTACCTTAGCGGGTAGCTCCTACAATGAGCAGTTCTTC
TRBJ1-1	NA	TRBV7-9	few	CASSLGQGMPITEAFF	TGTGCCAGCAGCTTGGGGCAGGGGATGCCGATCACTGAAGCTTTCTTT
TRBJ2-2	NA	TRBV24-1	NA	CATKLGELFF	TGTGCCACAAAATTAGGGGAGCTGTTTTTT
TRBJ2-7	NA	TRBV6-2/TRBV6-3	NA	CASSYSPRRIFYEQYF	TGTGCCAGCAGTTACTCGCCCCGGCGTATATTTTACGAGCAGTACTTC
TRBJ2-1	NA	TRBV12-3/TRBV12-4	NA	CASSPGGHNEQFF	TGTGCCAGCAGTCCCGGGGGGCATAATGAGCAGTTCTTC
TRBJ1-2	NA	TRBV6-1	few	CASSEDVSGHLLYGYTF	TGTGCCAGCAGTGAAGATGTTTCGGGACATCTTCTCTATGGCTACACCTTC
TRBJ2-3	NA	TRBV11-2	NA	CASSSRRTNTDTQYF	TGTGCCAGCAGCTCTAGACGGACCAACACAGATACGCAGTATTTT
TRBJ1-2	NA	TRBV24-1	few	CATSDFSSARGYTF	TGTGCCACCAGTGATTTCTCATCGGCCCGCGGCTACACCTTC
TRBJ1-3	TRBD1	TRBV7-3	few	CASSPTGGWGTIYF	TGTGCCAGCAGCCCGACAGGGGGCTGGGGCACCATATATTTT
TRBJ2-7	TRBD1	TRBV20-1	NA	CSARDPLQGASYEQYF	TGCAGTGCTAGAGATCCCCTACAGGGGGCATCCTACGAGCAGTACTTC
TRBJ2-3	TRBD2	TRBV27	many	CASSASGGRGTDTQYF	TGTGCCAGCAGTGCTAGCGGGGGGCGTGGCACAGATACGCAGTATTTT
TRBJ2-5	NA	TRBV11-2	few	CASSSPPGNAQETQYF	TGTGCCAGCAGCTCACCCCCAGGGAATGCCCAAGAGACCCAGTACTTC
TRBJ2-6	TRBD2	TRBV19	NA	CASSSPAGSGANVLTF	TGTGCCAGTAGTTCTCCAGCGGGATCTGGGGCCAACGTCCTGACTTTC
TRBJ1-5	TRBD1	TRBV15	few	CATSRGTGVNQPQHF	TGTGCCACCAGCAGGGGGACAGGGGTCAATCAGCCCCAGCATTTT
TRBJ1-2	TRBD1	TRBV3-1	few	CASSQDGTGVNYGYTF	TGTGCCAGCAGCCAAGACGGGACAGGGGTTAACTATGGCTACACCTTC
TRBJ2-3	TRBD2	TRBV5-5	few	CASSLSLAGPDTQYF	TGTGCCAGCAGCTTGTCACTAGCGGGACCAGATACGCAGTATTTT
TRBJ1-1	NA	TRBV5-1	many	CASSFQVNTEAFF	TGCGCCAGCAGCTTTCAAGTGAACACTGAAGCTTTCTTT
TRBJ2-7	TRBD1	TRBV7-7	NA	CASSPHRGSSYEQYF	TGTGCTAGCAGCCCCCACAGGGGGAGCTCCTACGAGCAGTACTTC
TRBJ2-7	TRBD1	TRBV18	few	CASSLLSGTAYEQYF	TGTGCCAGCTCACTCCTTTCCGGGACAGCCTACGAGCAGTACTTC
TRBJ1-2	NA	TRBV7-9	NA	CASSYGDYYGYTF	TGTGCCAGCAGTTACGGAGACTACTATGGCTACACCTTC
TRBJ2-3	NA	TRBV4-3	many	CASSQEGDFGRTDTQYF	TGCGCCAGCAGCCAAGAAGGAGACTTTGGCAGAACAGATACGCAGTATTTT
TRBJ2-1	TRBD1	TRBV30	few	CAWSVGTAINEQFF	TGTGCCTGGAGTGTCGGGACAGCAATTAATGAGCAGTTCTTC